This TCR beta chain was captured in a study of T-cell memory formation after mild COVID-19. General study points: Confirmation of SARS-CoV-2 specificity was lacking for second-wave clones peaking day 37. Among CD4+ contracting clones, most were CM and EM, and CD8+ ones EMRA.

TCR alpha and TCR beta cDNA libraries carrying sample barcodes and UMIs were produced by 5'RACE using constant-segment primers. MiXCR was run by TCRdb on the 5' RACE reads, yielding one entry per CDR3 protein. This sample has hundreds of thousands of distinct CDR3 sequences; over 15% occur once, and the top ten carry 20% to 25%. The CDR3 is 10 amino acids. Trimming pared 6 bases from V and 7 bases from J, leaving 10 bases between. Germline V gene lookup returns CDR1 DFQATT and CDR2 SNEGSKA (reference sequence). In regard to this clonotype: Its target is unknown.

The gene calls are TRBV20-1 and TRBJ2-7, with D uncertain. What was sequenced was PBMCs or a T cell subset sorted from them (not recorded which). This sequence was found in a man between 18 and 35 years old who had mild COVID-19 (a few samples of this study predate the infection). Cell type and time point are not known. In nucleotides, the CDR3 is TGCAGTGCCTACCGTGGGGAGCAGTACTTC. Amino acid sequence: CSAYRGEQYF.